The TCR beta chain described here comes from a study of OX40 agonist ivuxolimab in advanced cancers. Findings and limits, study-wide: Dosing at 0.1 to 3.0 mg/kg was accompanied by clonal expansion of CD4+ and CD8+ blood T cells by week 6. Part of the nonresponder group also had normalized T-cell clonal expansion that was low.

Researchers took blood at baseline, on cycle 4 day 1, and on cycle 7 day 1. Repertoires were generated with immunoSEQ multiplex PCR, while TCRdb's copy carries only in-frame clones and drops some. The data contain around 84,000 clones, 75% to 95% of them singletons. Germline CDR1 and CDR2: MNHEY and SVGAGI. CDR3 length: 12 amino acids. V was pared by 6 bases and J by 4 bases, with 7 bases between. Concerning this clone: The antigen is not known.

The sample in question was CD4+ or CD8+ T cells sorted from blood, obtained in a trial of the OX40 agonist ivuxolimab. The receptor's source is an adult with an advanced solid tumor such as melanoma, head and neck, liver or kidney cancer. V usage is TRBV6-5 and J usage is TRBJ1-3; a weak D match, TRBD1 (5 bases). The CDR3: CASRGQGNTIYF. The CDR3, as DNA: TGTGCCAGCAGGGGGCAAGGAAACACCATATATTTT.